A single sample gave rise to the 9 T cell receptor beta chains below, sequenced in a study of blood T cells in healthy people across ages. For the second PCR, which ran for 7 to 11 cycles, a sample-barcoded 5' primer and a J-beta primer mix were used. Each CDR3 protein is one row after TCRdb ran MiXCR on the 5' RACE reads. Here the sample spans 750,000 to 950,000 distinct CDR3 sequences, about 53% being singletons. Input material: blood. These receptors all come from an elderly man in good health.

The CDR3 region is CASSFIAGEAGNEQYF. The CDR3, as DNA: TGTGCCAGCAGCTTTATAGCGGGAGAAGCGGGCAATGAGCAGTACTTC. The V call is TRBV7-2, the J call TRBJ2-7; 9 positions match TRBD2. Germline V gene data show CDR1 as SGHTA and CDR2 as FQGNSA. The CDR3 runs to 16 residues. The trim removed 3 bases at V and 7 bases at J, leaving 13 bases unmatched.

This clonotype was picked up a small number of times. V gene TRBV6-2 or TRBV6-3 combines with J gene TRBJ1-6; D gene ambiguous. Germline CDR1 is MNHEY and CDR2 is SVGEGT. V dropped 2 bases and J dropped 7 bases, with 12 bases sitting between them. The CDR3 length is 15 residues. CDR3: CASSYQSAKNSPLHF. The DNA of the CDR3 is TGTGCCAGCAGTTACCAATCCGCCAAAAATTCACCCCTCCACTTT.

CDR3 in DNA: TGCGCCAGCAGCTTGGATCTAGCGGGTGCCTCCTACGAGCAGTACTTC. Protein sequence: CASSLDLAGASYEQYF. The chain is built from TRBV5-1 and TRBJ2-7; 8 bases agree with TRBD2. With 0 bases clipped from V and 0 bases from J, the junction kept 5 bases outside the gene matches. The length of the CDR3 is 16 residues. Germline V gene sequence: CDR1 SGHRS, CDR2 YFSETQ.

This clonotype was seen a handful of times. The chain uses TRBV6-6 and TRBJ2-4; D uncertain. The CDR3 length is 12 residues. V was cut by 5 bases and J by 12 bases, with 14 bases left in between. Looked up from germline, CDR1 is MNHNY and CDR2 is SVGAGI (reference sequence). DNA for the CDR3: TGTGCCAGCAGTGCCCAAGGCGCGGATCAGTACTTC. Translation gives CASSAQGADQYF.

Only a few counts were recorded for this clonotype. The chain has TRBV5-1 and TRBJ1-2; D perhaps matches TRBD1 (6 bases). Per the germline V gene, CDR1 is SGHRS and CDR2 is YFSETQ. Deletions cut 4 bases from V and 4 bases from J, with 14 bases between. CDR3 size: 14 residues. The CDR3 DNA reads TGCGCCAGCAGCCCAGGACAGACTTTCTATGGCTACACCTTC. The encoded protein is CASSPGQTFYGYTF.

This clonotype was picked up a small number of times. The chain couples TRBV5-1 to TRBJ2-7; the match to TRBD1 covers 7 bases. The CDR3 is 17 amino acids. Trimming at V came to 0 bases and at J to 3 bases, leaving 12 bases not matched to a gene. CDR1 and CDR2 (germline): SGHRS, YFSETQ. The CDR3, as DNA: TGCGCCAGCAGCTTGGGAACCACAGGGGTCCGAGACTACGAGCAGTACTTC. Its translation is CASSLGTTGVRDYEQYF.

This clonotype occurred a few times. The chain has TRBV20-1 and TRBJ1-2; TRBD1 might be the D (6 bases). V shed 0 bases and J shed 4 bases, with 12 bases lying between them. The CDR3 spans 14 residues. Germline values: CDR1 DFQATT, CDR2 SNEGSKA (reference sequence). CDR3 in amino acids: CSAREGAGAYGYTF. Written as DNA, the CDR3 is TGCAGTGCTAGAGAAGGAGCGGGGGCCTATGGCTACACCTTC.

This CDR3 is CASSALSGTYNEQFF. In DNA form, the CDR3 reads TGTGCCAGCAGCGCCCTTAGCGGTACCTACAATGAGCAGTTCTTC. V usage is TRBV9 and J usage is TRBJ2-1, with a weak D call TRBD2 (6 bases). Germline CDR1 reads SGDLS; CDR2 reads YYNGEE. V dropped 3 bases and J dropped 2 bases, with 12 bases sitting between them. This CDR3 contains 15 residues.

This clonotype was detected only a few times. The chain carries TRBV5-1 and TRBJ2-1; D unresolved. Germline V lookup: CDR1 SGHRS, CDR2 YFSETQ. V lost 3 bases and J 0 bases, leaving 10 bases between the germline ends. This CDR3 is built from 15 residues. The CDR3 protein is CASSSTRFSYNEQFF. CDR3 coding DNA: TGCGCCAGCAGCTCGACAAGATTCTCCTACAATGAGCAGTTCTTC.